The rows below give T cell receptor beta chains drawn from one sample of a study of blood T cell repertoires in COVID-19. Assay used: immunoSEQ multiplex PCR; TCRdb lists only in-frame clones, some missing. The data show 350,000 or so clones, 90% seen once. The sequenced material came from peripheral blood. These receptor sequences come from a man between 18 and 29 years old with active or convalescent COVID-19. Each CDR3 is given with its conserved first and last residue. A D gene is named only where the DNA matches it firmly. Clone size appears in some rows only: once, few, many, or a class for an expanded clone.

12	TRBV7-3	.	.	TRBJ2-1	CASSFSPHEQFF	TGTGCCAGCAGCTTCTCCCCCCATGAGCAGTTCTTC
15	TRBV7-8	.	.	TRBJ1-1	CASSLIAGMNTEAFF	TGTGCCAGCAGCTTAATCGCGGGGATGAACACTGAAGCTTTCTTT
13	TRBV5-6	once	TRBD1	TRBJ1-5	CASSSQGNQPQHF	TGTGCCAGCAGTTCACAGGGGAATCAGCCCCAGCATTTT
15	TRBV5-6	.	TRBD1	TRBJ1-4	CASSSLQGIGEKLFF	TGTGCCAGCAGCTCACTACAGGGGATAGGGGAAAAACTGTTTTTT
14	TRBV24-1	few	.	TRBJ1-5	CATSTQYSNQPQHF	TGTGCCACCAGTACACAGTATAGCAATCAGCCCCAGCATTTT
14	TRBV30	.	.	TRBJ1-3	CAWSPPGGRNTIYF	TGTGCCTGGAGCCCCCCTGGTGGGCGAAACACCATATATTTT
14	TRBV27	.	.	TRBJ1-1	CASSLREAGTEAFF	TGTGCCAGCAGTCTCAGGGAAGCGGGCACTGAAGCTTTCTTT
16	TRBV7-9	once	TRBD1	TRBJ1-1	CASSQQRDRGSTEAFF	TGTGCCAGCAGCCAACAGAGGGACAGGGGGAGCACTGAAGCTTTCTTT
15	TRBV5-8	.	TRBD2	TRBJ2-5	CASSISGIRQETQYF	TGTGCCAGCAGCATTAGCGGGATAAGGCAAGAGACCCAGTACTTC
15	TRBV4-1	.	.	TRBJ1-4	CASSQEDTPNEKLFF	TGCGCCAGCAGCCAAGAAGACACGCCTAATGAAAAACTGTTTTTT
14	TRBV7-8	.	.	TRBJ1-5	CASSLVEVGQPQHF	TGTGCCAGCAGCTTAGTCGAGGTAGGACAGCCCCAGCATTTT
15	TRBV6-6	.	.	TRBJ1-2	CASSYGTGFYYGYTF	TGTGCCAGCAGTTATGGTACAGGGTTCTACTATGGCTACACCTTC
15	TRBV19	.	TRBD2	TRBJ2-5	CASSIGTSGQETQYF	TGTGCCAGTAGTATCGGGACTAGCGGGCAAGAGACCCAGTACTTC
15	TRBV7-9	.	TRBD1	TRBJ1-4	CASSLSAGGEEKLFF	TGTGCCAGCAGCTTATCGGCAGGGGGAGAAGAAAAACTGTTTTTT
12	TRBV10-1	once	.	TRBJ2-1	CASSEIAREQFF	TGCGCCAGCAGTGAGATCGCGCGAGAGCAGTTCTTC
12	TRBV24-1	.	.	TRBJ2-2	CATSLESGELFF	TGTGCCACCAGTCTAGAGTCCGGGGAGCTGTTTTTT
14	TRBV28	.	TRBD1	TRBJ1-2	CASRRGQDSYGYTF	TGTGCCAGCAGACGAGGACAGGACAGCTATGGCTACACCTTC
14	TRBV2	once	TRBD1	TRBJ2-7	CASRQVQGVYEQYF	TGTGCCAGCCGCCAAGTGCAGGGGGTCTACGAGCAGTACTTC
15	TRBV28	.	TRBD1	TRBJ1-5	CASSRTGPSNQPQHF	TGTGCCAGCAGTCGGACAGGGCCTAGCAATCAGCCCCAGCATTTT
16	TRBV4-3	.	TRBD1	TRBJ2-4	CASSQEWTGTKNIQYF	TGCGCCAGCAGCCAAGAATGGACAGGAACCAAAAACATTCAGTACTTC
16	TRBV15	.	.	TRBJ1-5	CATSRAGVRSNQPQHF	TGTGCCACCAGCAGAGCCGGGGTAAGGAGCAATCAGCCCCAGCATTTT
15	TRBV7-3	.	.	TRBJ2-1	CASSPKSGFYNEQFF	TGTGCCAGCAGTCCAAAATCAGGGTTCTACAATGAGCAGTTCTTC
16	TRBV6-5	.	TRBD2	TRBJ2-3	CASSYRLAGGTDTQYF	TGTGCCAGCAGTTACCGGCTAGCGGGAGGCACAGATACGCAGTATTTT
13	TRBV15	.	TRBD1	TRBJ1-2	CATSRETGVGYTF	TGTGCCACCAGCAGGGAGACAGGGGTCGGCTACACCTTC